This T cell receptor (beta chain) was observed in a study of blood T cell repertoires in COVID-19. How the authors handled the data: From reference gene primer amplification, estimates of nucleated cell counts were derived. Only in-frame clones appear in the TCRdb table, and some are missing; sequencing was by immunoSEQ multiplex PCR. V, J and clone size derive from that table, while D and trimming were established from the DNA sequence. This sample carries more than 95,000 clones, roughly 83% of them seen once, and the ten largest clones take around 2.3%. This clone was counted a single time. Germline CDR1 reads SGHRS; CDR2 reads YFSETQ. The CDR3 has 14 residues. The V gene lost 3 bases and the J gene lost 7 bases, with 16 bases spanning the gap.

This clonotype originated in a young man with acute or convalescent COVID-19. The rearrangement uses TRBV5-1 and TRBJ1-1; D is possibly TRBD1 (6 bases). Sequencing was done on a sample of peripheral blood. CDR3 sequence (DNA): TGCGCCAGCAGCTCCGAAATAAGACAGGTTGAAGCTTTCTTT. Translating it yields CASSSEIRQVEAFF. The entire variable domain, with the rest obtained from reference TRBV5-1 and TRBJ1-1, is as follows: KAGVTQTPRYLIKTRGQQVTLSCSPISGHRSVSWYQQTPGQGLQFLFEYFSETQRNKGNFPGRFSGRQFSNSRSEMNVSTLELGDSALYLCASSSEIRQVEAFFGQGTRLTVV.